This note documents a single T cell receptor (beta chain) sequence. CDR3 length: 17 residues. Per the germline V gene, CDR1 is MNHEY and CDR2 is SMNVEV (reference sequence). V was clipped by 5 bases and J by 9 bases, with 26 bases between them. Every immunoSEQ plate was one replicate of a subset's evenly spread DNA. The method was immunoSEQ multiplex PCR; TCRdb's version includes in-frame clones alone and lacks a portion of them. Of approximately 95,000 clones in the sample, approximately 61% were seen once. The data derive from a study of shared clonotypes between healthy human individuals. The V and J genes are TRBV27 and TRBJ2-1; maybe TRBD1 (5 bases). The sequencing input was memory CD8+ T cells sorted from blood. Indicated subset: CD45RO+ cells pooled with CCR7-negative TemRA cells. The TCR was taken from a young man in good health. The CDR3 sequence: CASSRIPGPSHLPEQFF. CDR3 nucleotides: TGTGCCAGCAGTCGTATTCCAGGGCCCAGCCACCTTCCTGAGCAGTTCTTC.